A selection of T cell receptor beta chains follows, all from one sample in a study of monozygotic twins with inflammatory bowel disease. TCRdb processed the 5' RACE reads again and assigns one entry to each CDR3 protein, with no DNA. Its listing shows about 350,000 distinct CDR3 sequences. Material: blood. All receptors come from a human donor with ulcerative colitis or Crohn's disease, or a healthy co-twin of an affected twin (not recorded which). Both conserved end residues are part of each CDR3.

j_gene | v_gene | CDR3aa
TRBJ2-1 | TRBV19 | CASSKVAGTYNEQFF
TRBJ1-6 | TRBV7-2 | CASSSGTGVPLHF
TRBJ2-1 | TRBV11-2 | CASSFEIAGGYNEQFF
TRBJ1-4 | TRBV12-3/TRBV12-4 | CASSSGQGYGPGEKLFF
TRBJ2-1 | TRBV6-2/TRBV6-3 | CASSILTSGSYNEQFF
TRBJ1-1 | TRBV3-1 | CASSQGSTGLPLEAFF
TRBJ2-7 | TRBV5-6 | CASSLWQPYEQYF
TRBJ1-5 | TRBV20-1 | CSAHSSRRSNQPQHF
TRBJ2-4 | TRBV5-1 | CASSFGDGFGAKNIQYF
TRBJ2-1 | TRBV27 | CASKTIDEQFF
TRBJ2-7 | TRBV5-4 | CASSASGSSYEQYF
TRBJ1-2 | TRBV6-5 | CASSYSFNQNYGYTF
TRBJ1-1 | TRBV5-1 | CASSLYGEAFF
TRBJ1-3 | TRBV7-9 | CASGSSGNTIYF
TRBJ2-3 | TRBV6-5 | CASSSGTGGRDTQYF
TRBJ2-6 | TRBV29-1 | CSVEDRYQPFSGANVLTF
TRBJ2-7 | TRBV11-2 | CASSLGYRDSYEQYF
TRBJ2-7 | TRBV5-1 | CASSLSRSSGEQYF